This T cell receptor (beta chain) was identified in a study of blood T cell repertoires in COVID-19. This clone showed up just a few times. Original analysis: Amplification from reference gene primers served as the basis for estimated nucleated cell counts. Only in-frame clones appear in the TCRdb table, and some are missing; sequencing was by immunoSEQ multiplex PCR. V and J calls and clone size come straight from that table; D and trimming were deduced from the DNA. The table lists over 200,000 clones, less than 90% of them singletons. This TCR was recovered from a woman of 80 years or more with active or convalescent COVID-19. The sequencing input was peripheral blood.

Written as DNA, the CDR3 is TGTGCCAGCAGCCAAGCCGGGGGGAATTCACCCCTCCACTTT. Translating gives CASSQAGGNSPLHF. The chain is built from TRBV4-2 and TRBJ1-6; D might be TRBD1 (5 bases). The CDR3 spans 14 residues. The germline V gene has CDR1 LGHNA and CDR2 YNFKEQ. Trimming took off 1 base at V and 7 bases at J, with 8 bases between the two ends.